These T cell receptor beta chains were read from a single sample in a study of Graves' ophthalmopathy and Graves' hyperthyroidism. TCRdb itself ran the multiplex PCR reads through MiXCR, one entry per CDR3 protein. Of around 1,000,000 distinct CDR3 sequences in the sample, 35% to 45% are singletons; the top ten hold 11%. The specimen sequenced was peripheral blood or thyroid tissue (not recorded which). The receptors here all came from an adult man with Graves' hyperthyroidism. The CDR3 runs from the conserved cysteine through the conserved F or W.

16 TRBV11-1 CASSTEGQGGYQPQHF
12 TRBV29-1 CSVEGGTGELFF
14 TRBV29-1 CSVQGVSGSYEQYF
13 TRBV25-1 CASKKGQGYEAFF
13 TRBV20-1 CSVIIRSSYEQYF
13 TRBV29-1 CSASSDSNQPQHF
16 TRBV20-1 CSAREGQARFSYEQYF
14 TRBV20-1 CSARDWGSEETQYF
13 TRBV4-1 CASSQVVGETQYF
14 TRBV12-3/TRBV12-4 CASSSRQTSGKLFF
14 TRBV20-1 CSASSPGGPLEQYF
15 TRBV10-3 CAIMGPGQGHSPLHF
15 TRBV9 CASSPPGTGGSRAFF
14 TRBV10-3 CAISGDSEIAEAFF
13 TRBV29-1 CSVALDGGEAQYF
13 TRBV29-1 CSVSLGKNTEAFF
17 TRBV12-3/TRBV12-4 CASSLGEVPTTNTEAFF
16 TRBV2 CASSEPRTRQGAEQYF
15 TRBV2 CASSFATGGGYEQYF
13 TRBV7-8 CASSFPHRETQYF
13 TRBV5-5 CASNLGQNTEAFF
14 TRBV29-1 CSVQSGTGTGELFF
8 TRBV29-1 CSAPLAFF
16 TRBV5-6 CASSFPPRVPRDEQYF
12 TRBV2 CASSVLGPEQYF
16 TRBV11-2 CASSLKHSGTGVEQYF
14 TRBV11-2 CASSLGFTAGELFF
15 TRBV9 CASSGGDSSGNTIYF
19 TRBV11-2 CASSLGLTSGREYQETQYF
13 TRBV10-2 CGSSLESGYEQYF
14 TRBV10-2 CASSDGAGQETQYF
13 TRBV2 CASSVLGIETQYF
18 TRBV13 CASSLGLASGRSQETQYF
15 TRBV9 CASSQGSLAVYEQYF
12 TRBV15 CARSYGTGELFF
15 TRBV20-1 CSASPLSGDTGELFF
16 TRBV2 CASSRKGGQGTYGYTF
13 TRBV2 CASRADRGYEQYF
14 TRBV12-3/TRBV12-4 CASSSMGRDQPQHF
12 TRBV12-3/TRBV12-4 CASVDRGYGYTF
16 TRBV15 CATSRDRGGHTGELFF
17 TRBV19 CASSMPLTERRLETQYF
18 TRBV20-1 CSAQPVSAALTYNSPLHF
14 TRBV7-8 CASSHSSGADTQYF
15 TRBV5-1 CASSRDRGSNTEAFF
16 TRBV20-1 CSAKGTGDFGNQPQHF
15 TRBV9 CASSVGPGQGHEQYF
16 TRBV5-8 CASSLYGRVNTGELFF
13 TRBV12-3/TRBV12-4 CASTGGRFETQYF
15 TRBV7-2 CASSPRGGRWTEAFF
14 TRBV7-8 CASSLVSSADGYTF
12 TRBV9 CASSKDRDEAFF
13 TRBV12-3/TRBV12-4 CASSLSEVDVQYF